This T cell receptor beta chain was sequenced during a study of molecular identifiers for immune sequencing clone quantification. Based on a CD8+CD4-CCR7+CD45RA+ profile, naive CD8 T cells were sorted. This clonotype was counted ten times or more. The target antigen is unknown. TCRdb re-analysed the PCR reads in MiXCR, keeping a single row per CDR3 protein. The repertoire has approximately 550,000 distinct CDR3 sequences, about 20% of them found once; the top ten carry around 0.84%. V lost 3 bases to trimming and J lost 2 bases; unmatched junction nucleotides: 3. From germline, CDR1 is DFQATT and CDR2 SNEGSKA (reference sequence). The CDR3 runs to 14 residues. Study-level points and caveats: Jurkat TCR RNA from one cell was spiked into roughly 1 million naive cells, and it was reportedly detectable there. In cases of identical TCR molecules sharing a barcode, highly expanded clone sizes could be underestimated. Among effectors, clones above 20 RNA copies held over 99% of molecules; among naive cells, under 1%.

V gene TRBV20-1 combines with J gene TRBJ2-7; 11 bases match TRBD1. This TCR was sampled from a human donor in good health. Some libraries in this study had Jurkat cell RNA spiked in. The specimen sequenced was naive CD8+ T cells from blood, with Jurkat cell RNA spiked in. Specified subset: FACS-sorted CD8+CD4-CCR7+CD45RA+ naive T cells. The CDR3 sequence: CSASRTGGPYEQYF. The CDR3 DNA reads as TGCAGTGCTAGTAGGACAGGGGGCCCCTACGAGCAGTACTTC.